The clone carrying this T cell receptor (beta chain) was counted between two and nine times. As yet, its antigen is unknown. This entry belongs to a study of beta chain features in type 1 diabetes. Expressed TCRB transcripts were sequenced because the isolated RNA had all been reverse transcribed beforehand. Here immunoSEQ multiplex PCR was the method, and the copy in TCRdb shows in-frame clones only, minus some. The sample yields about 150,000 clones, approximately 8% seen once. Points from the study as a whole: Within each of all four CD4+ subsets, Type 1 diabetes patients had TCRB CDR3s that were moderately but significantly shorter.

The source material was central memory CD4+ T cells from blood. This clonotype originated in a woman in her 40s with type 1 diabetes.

The CDR3 loop is CASSRWEPGNTIYF. CDR3 nucleotides: TGCGCCAGCAGCCGCTGGGAGCCTGGAAACACCATATATTTT. The rearrangement uses TRBV4-3 and TRBJ1-3; no clear D. The ends were cut back, 4 bases at V and 2 bases at J, with 9 bases in the middle. The CDR3 sequence is 14 residues long. Germline loops: CDR1 LGHNA, CDR2 YSLEER.